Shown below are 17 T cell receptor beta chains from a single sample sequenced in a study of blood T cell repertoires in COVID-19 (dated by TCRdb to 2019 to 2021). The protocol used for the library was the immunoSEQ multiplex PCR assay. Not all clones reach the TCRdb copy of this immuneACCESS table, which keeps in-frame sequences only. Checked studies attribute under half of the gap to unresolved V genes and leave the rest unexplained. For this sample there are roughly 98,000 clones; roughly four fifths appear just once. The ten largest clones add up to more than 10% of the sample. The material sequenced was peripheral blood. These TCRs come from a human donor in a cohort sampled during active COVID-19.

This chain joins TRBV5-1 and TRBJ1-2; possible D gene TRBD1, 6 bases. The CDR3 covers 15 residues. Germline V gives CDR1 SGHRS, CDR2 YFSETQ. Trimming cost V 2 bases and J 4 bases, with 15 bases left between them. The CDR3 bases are TGCGCCAGCAGCTTTGGGCCGGGGACAAGCTATGGCTACACCTTC. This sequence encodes CASSFGPGTSYGYTF.

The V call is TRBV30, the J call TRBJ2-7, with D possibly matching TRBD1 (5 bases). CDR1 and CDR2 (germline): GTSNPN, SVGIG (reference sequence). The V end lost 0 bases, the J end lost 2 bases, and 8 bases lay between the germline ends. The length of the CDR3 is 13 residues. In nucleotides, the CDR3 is TGTGCCTGGAGTGTGGACAAAACCTACGAGCAGTACTTC. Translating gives CAWSVDKTYEQYF.

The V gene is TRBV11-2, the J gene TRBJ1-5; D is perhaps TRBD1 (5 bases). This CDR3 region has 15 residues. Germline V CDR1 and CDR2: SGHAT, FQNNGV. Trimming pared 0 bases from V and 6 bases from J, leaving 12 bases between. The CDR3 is CASSLDRTIPQPQHF. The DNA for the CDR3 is TGTGCCAGCAGCTTAGATAGGACAATACCTCAGCCCCAGCATTTT.

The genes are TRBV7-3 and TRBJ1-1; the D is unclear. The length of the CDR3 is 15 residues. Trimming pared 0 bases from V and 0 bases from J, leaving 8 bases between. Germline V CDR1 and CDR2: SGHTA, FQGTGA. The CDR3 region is CASSLTRVMNTEAFF. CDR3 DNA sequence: TGTGCCAGCAGCTTAACGAGGGTCATGAACACTGAAGCTTTCTTT.

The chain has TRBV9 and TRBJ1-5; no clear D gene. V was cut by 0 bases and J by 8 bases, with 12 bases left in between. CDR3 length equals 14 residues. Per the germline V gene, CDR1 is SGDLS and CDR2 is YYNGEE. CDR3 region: CASSVGWAGEPQHF. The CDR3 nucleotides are TGTGCCAGCAGCGTAGGGTGGGCAGGTGAGCCCCAGCATTTT.

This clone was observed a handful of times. CDR3 protein: CASSTLPTGHRNPEQYF. The CDR3 nucleotides read TGTGCCAGCAGTACCCTCCCGACAGGGCATAGGAACCCCGAGCAGTACTTC. V and J are TRBV27 and TRBJ2-7; 7 bases are shared with TRBD1. This CDR3 is built from 17 residues. The V segment lost 5 bases and the J segment 6 bases; nucleotides outside the gene matches: 19. The germline gives CDR1 MNHEY, CDR2 SMNVEV (reference sequence).

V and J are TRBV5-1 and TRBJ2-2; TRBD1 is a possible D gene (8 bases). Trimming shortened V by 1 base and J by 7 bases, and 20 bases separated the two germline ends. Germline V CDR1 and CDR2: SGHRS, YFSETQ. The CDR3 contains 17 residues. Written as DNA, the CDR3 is TGCGCCAGCAGCTTGCTGGGCGGGGGACAGGTGAACGGGGAGCTGTTTTTT. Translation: CASSLLGGGQVNGELFF.

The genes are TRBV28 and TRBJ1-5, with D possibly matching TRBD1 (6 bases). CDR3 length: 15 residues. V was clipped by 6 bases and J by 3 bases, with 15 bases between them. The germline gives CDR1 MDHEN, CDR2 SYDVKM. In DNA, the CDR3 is TGTGCCAGCAGAGACCGCCGGGACAACAATCAGCCCCAGCATTTT. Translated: CASRDRRDNNQPQHF.

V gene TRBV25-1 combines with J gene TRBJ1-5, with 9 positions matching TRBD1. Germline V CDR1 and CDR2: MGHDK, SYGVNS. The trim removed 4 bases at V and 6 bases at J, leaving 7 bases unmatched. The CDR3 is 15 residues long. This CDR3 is CASSGNRGQGQPQHF. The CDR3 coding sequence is TGTGCCAGCAGTGGTAACAGGGGGCAGGGTCAGCCCCAGCATTTT.

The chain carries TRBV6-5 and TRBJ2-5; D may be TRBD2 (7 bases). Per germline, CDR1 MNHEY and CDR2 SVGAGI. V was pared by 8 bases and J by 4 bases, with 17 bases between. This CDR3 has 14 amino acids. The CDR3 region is CASFTRGGRETQYF. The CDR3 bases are TGTGCCAGCTTCACTAGGGGGGGGCGAGAGACCCAGTACTTC.

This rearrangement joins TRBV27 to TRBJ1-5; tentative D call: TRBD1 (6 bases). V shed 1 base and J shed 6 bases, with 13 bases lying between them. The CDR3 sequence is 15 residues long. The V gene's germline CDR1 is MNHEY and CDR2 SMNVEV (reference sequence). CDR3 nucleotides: TGTGCCAGCAGTTTATGGGGGGGGCGGGCTCAGCCCCAGCATTTT. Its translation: CASSLWGGRAQPQHF.

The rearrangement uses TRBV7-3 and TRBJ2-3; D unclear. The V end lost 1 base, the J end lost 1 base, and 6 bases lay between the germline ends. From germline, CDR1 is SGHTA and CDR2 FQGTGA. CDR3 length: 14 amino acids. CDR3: CASSLIAGTDTQYF. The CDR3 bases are TGTGCCAGCAGCTTAATTGCGGGCACAGATACGCAGTATTTT.

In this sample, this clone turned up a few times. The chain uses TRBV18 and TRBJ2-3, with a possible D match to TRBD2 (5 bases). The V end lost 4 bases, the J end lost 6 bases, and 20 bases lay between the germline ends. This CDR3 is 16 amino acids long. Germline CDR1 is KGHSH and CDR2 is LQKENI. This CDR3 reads CASSQPTLDLWDTQYF. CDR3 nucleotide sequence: TGTGCCAGCTCACAACCCACACTAGATCTCTGGGATACGCAGTATTTT.

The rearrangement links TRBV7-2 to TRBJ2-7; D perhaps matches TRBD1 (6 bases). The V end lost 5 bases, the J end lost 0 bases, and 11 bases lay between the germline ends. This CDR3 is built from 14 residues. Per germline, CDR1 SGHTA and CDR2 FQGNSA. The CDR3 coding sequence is TGTGCCAGCAGCGGCGACAGGAGCTCCTACGAGCAGTACTTC. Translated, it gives CASSGDRSSYEQYF.

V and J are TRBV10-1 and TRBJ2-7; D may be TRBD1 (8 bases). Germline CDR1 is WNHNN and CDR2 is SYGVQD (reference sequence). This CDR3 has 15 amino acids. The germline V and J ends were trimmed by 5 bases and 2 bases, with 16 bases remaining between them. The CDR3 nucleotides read TGCGCCAGCAGTCTGGGGGGGACAGGAACCTACGAGCAGTACTTC. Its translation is CASSLGGTGTYEQYF.

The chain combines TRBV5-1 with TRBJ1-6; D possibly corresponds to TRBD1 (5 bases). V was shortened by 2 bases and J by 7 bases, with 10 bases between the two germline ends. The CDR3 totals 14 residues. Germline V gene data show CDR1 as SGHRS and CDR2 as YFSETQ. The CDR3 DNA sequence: TGCGCCAGCAGCTTAAGACAGACCAATTCACCCCTCCACTTT. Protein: CASSLRQTNSPLHF.

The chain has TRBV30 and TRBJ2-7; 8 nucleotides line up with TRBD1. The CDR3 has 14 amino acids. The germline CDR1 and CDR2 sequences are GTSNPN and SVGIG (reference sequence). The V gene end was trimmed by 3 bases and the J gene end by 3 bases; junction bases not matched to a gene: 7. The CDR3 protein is CAWSRTGSIYEQYF. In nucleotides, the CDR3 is TGTGCCTGGAGCCGGACAGGGAGTATCTACGAGCAGTACTTC.